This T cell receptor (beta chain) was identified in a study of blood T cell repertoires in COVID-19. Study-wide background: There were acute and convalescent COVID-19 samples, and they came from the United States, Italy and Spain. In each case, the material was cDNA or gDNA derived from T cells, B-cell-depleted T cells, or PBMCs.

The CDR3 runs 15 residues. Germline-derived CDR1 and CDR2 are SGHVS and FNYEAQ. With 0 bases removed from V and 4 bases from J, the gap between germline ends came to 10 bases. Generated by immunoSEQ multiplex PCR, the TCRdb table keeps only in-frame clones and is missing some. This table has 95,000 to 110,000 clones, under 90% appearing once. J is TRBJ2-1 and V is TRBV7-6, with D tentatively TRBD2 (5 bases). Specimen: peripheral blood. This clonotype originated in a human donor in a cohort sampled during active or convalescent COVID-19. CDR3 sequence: CASSLAVGEYNEQFF. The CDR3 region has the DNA TGTGCCAGCAGCTTAGCGGTTGGGGAGTACAATGAGCAGTTCTTC.